The 16 T cell receptor beta chains presented below share a single source sample, sequenced in a study of T cell repertoires in cytomegalovirus infection. Using its own MiXCR run on the reads, TCRdb lists one record per CDR3 protein. The table shows 740,000 or so distinct CDR3 sequences, with 35% to 40% occurring only once. Sequences were obtained from PBMCs. The receptors here all came from a human donor in good health (CMV status not recorded). Some clones in this sample may be carry-over from other donors' samples.

J is TRBJ2-7 and V is TRBV18, with TRBD2 matching 15 bases. J lost 7 bases, V lost 3 bases, and 7 bases had no gene match. In germline, CDR1 is KGHSH, CDR2 LQKENI. The CDR3 has 16 amino acids. The CDR3 DNA follows: TGTGCCAGCTCACCTTTAGGACTAGCGGGAGGGAGAGAGCAGTACTTC. Amino acids: CASSPLGLAGGREQYF.

The sample holds a few counts of this clonotype. The chain has TRBV6-1 and TRBJ1-5, with D perhaps matching TRBD1 (6 bases). The CDR3 covers 13 residues. V lost 4 bases and J lost 6, with 10 bases in between. Germline-derived CDR1 and CDR2 are MNHNS and SASEGT. Here the CDR3 DNA reads TGTGCCAGCAGTGCGAGGGGGACTCAGCCCCAGCATTTT. Protein: CASSARGTQPQHF.

The chain combines TRBV28 with TRBJ2-7; the D is unclear. The V gene lost 6 bases and the J gene lost 2 bases, with 17 bases spanning the gap. Germline V gives CDR1 MDHEN, CDR2 SYDVKM. There are 15 residues in the CDR3. As DNA, the CDR3 is TGTGCCAGCAGCTCTGCTCGACGGTCAGCCTACGAGCAGTACTTC. Its protein product is CASSSARRSAYEQYF.

This clonotype was seen at least ten times. V and J are TRBV7-2 and TRBJ2-2; D gene uncertain. Germline V gene sequence: CDR1 SGHTA, CDR2 FQGNSA. V gave up 1 base and J gave up 2 bases, with 5 bases separating them. CDR3 size: 14 residues. CDR3 loop: CASSLVANTGELFF. CDR3 nucleotide sequence: TGTGCCAGCAGCTTAGTCGCAAACACCGGGGAGCTGTTTTTT. The variable domain in full, completed from reference TRBV7-2 and TRBJ2-2, reads GAGVSQSPSNKVTEKGKDVELRCDPISGHTALYWYRQSLGQGLEFLIYFQGNSAPDKSGLPSDRFSAERTGGSVSTLTIQRTQQEDSAVYLCASSLVANTGELFFGEGSRLTVL.

The chain couples TRBV9 to TRBJ2-7, with 8 bases aligning to TRBD2. CDR1 is SGDLS, CDR2 YYNGEE, per germline. With 0 bases clipped from V and 6 bases from J, the junction kept 2 bases outside the gene matches. This CDR3 is 13 amino acids long. CDR3 bases: TGTGCCAGCAGCGTAGAGCGGGGGACCGAGCAGTACTTC. This gives the protein CASSVERGTEQYF. The whole variable domain, filled in from reference TRBV9 and TRBJ2-7, reads DSGVTQTPKHLITATGQRVTLRCSPRSGDLSVYWYQQSLDQGLQFLIQYYNGEERAKGNILERFSAQQFPDLHSELNLSSLELGDSALYFCASSVERGTEQYFGPGTRLTVT.

This clonotype was seen a few times. The V and J genes are TRBV6-6 and TRBJ2-4; D uncertain. The length of the CDR3 is 14 residues. The V end was cut by 4 bases, the J end by 1 base, with 8 bases between. Germline values: CDR1 MNHNY, CDR2 SVGAGI (reference sequence). The CDR3 sequence: CASSFFGAKNIQYF. DNA of the CDR3: TGTGCCAGCAGTTTTTTCGGCGCCAAAAACATTCAGTACTTC.

V gene TRBV10-1 combines with J gene TRBJ2-1; 7 bases line up with TRBD1. CDR3 length equals 14 residues. Germline V CDR1 and CDR2: WNHNN, SYGVQD (reference sequence). Trimming cost V 3 bases and J 5 bases; bases outside gene matches: 4. The CDR3 DNA sequence: TGCGCCAGCAGTGACCCAGGGGGTGACAATGAGCAGTTCTTC. Translated, it gives CASSDPGGDNEQFF.

This clonotype turned up a few times. This chain connects TRBV28 to TRBJ1-4; D not certain. The germline gives CDR1 MDHEN, CDR2 SYDVKM. The germline V and J ends were trimmed by 7 bases and 4 bases, with 13 bases remaining between them. This CDR3 spans 14 amino acids. The CDR3 sequence: CASNRRSFNEKLFF. The CDR3 DNA is TGTGCCAGCAATAGAAGATCCTTTAATGAAAAACTGTTTTTT.

This clonotype has ten or more counts. The rearrangement joins TRBV6-1 to TRBJ1-6, with TRBD1 as a possible D gene (6 bases). The CDR3 is 16 amino acids. CDR1 and CDR2 from the germline V gene are MNHNS and SASEGT. V was clipped by 1 base and J by 6 bases, with 13 bases between them. The CDR3 bases are TGTGCCAGCAGTGAAGTCCCGGGACAAAGTAATTCACCCCTCCACTTT. It specifies CASSEVPGQSNSPLHF.

This clonotype was found a few times. V and J are TRBV7-2 and TRBJ1-1, with a weak D call TRBD1 (5 bases). This CDR3 comprises 16 residues. V was trimmed by 1 base and J by 3 bases, leaving 15 bases between them. In germline, CDR1 is SGHTA, CDR2 FQGNSA. This CDR3 reads CASSLVRVLGDTEAFF. The CDR3, as DNA: TGTGCCAGCAGCTTAGTGAGGGTGTTAGGGGACACTGAAGCTTTCTTT. Supplemented by reference TRBV7-2 and TRBJ1-1, the full variable domain reads GAGVSQSPSNKVTEKGKDVELRCDPISGHTALYWYRQSLGQGLEFLIYFQGNSAPDKSGLPSDRFSAERTGGSVSTLTIQRTQQEDSAVYLCASSLVRVLGDTEAFFGQGTRLTVV.

CDR3 in DNA: TGCAGCGGGGAAACTAGCGAGATAGCCAATGAGCAGTTCTTC. Its translation: CSGETSEIANEQFF. The chain couples TRBV29-1 to TRBJ2-1; 7 bases line up with TRBD2. From germline, CDR1 is SQVTM and CDR2 ANQGSEA. This CDR3 has 14 residues. V gave up 7 bases and J gave up 6 bases; unmatched junction bases: 12.

The gene calls are TRBV7-2 and TRBJ2-2, with D possibly being TRBD2 (6 bases). Trimming took 4 bases from V and 6 from J, leaving 18 bases between them. The CDR3 runs to 16 residues. The germline V gene encodes CDR1 SGHTA and CDR2 FQGNSA. The CDR3 DNA reads TGTGCCAGCAGCTCTCGAGCGGAGGGGCCTGCCGGGGAGCTGTTTTTT. Translating gives CASSSRAEGPAGELFF.

This clonotype has at least ten counts. J is TRBJ2-7 and V is TRBV7-2, with 8 bases lining up with TRBD2. The CDR3 contains 20 residues. Trimming cost V 1 base and J 4 bases; bases outside gene matches: 21. Germline V gives CDR1 SGHTA, CDR2 FQGNSA. The CDR3 spells CASSLDGGGGFMRSGYEQYF. The DNA of the CDR3 is TGTGCCAGCAGCTTAGACGGGGGGGGAGGATTCATGCGCTCAGGTTACGAGCAGTACTTC.

This clonotype was detected once. The chain carries TRBV5-1 and TRBJ1-2; D perhaps matches TRBD1 (5 bases). The germline CDR1 and CDR2 sequences are SGHRS and YFSETQ. The CDR3 runs to 16 residues. V was pared by 2 bases and J by 2 bases, with 16 bases between. In DNA form, the CDR3 reads TGCGCCAGCAGCTTTGGTCTCCACCCAGGGAACTATGGCTACACCTTC. Encoded protein: CASSFGLHPGNYGYTF.

Here the CDR3 reads CATSRPGPDLYGYTF. The DNA for the CDR3 is TGTGCCACCAGCAGACCGGGACCGGATCTCTATGGCTACACCTTC. The rearrangement uses TRBV15 and TRBJ1-2; a possible D gene is TRBD1 (5 bases). V was cut by 2 bases and J by 4 bases, with 14 bases left in between. Germline V gene lookup returns CDR1 LNHNV and CDR2 YYDKDF (reference sequence). This CDR3 spans 15 amino acids.

V and J are TRBV5-1 and TRBJ1-3; D not certain. Germline CDR1 SGHRS, CDR2 YFSETQ. The CDR3 runs 14 residues. Trimming cost V 0 bases and J 4 bases, with 8 bases left between them. The CDR3 loop is CASSLDGPGNTIYF. In DNA form, the CDR3 reads TGCGCCAGCAGCTTGGACGGGCCCGGAAACACCATATATTTT. Together with reference TRBV5-1 and TRBJ1-3, the CDR3 gives the full variable domain: KAGVTQTPRYLIKTRGQQVTLSCSPISGHRSVSWYQQTPGQGLQFLFEYFSETQRNKGNFPGRFSGRQFSNSRSEMNVSTLELGDSALYLCASSLDGPGNTIYFGEGSWLTVV.